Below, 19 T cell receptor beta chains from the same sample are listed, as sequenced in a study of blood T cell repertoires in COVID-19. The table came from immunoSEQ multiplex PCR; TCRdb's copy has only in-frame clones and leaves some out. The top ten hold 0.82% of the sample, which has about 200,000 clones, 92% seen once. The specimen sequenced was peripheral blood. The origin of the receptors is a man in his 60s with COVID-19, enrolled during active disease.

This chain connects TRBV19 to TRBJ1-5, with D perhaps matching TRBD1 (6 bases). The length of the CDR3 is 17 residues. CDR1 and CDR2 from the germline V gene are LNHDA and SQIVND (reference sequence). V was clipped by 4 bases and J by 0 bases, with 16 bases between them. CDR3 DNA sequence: TGTGCCAGTAGTACCACAGGGACTAGTGGTAGCAATCAGCCCCAGCATTTT. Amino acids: CASSTTGTSGSNQPQHF.

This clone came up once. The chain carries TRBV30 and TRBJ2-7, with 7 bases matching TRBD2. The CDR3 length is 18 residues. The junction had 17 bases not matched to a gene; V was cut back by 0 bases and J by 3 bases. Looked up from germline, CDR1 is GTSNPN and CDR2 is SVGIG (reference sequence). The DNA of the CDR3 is TGTGCCTGGAGTGTAGAATCCCCGAATCTAGCGGACCACTACGAGCAGTACTTC. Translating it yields CAWSVESPNLADHYEQYF.

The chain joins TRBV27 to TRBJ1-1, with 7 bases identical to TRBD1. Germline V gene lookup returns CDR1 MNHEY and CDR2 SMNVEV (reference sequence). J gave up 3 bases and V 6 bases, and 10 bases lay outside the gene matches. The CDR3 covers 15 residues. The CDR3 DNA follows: TGTGCCAGCAGACGAGGACAGGTTCTGGACACTGAAGCTTTCTTT. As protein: CASRRGQVLDTEAFF.

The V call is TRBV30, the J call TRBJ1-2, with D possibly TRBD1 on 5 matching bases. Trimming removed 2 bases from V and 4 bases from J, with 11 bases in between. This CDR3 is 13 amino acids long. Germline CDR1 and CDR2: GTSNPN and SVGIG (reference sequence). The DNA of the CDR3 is TGTGCCTGGAGTCCCGCAGGGCCCTATGGCTACACCTTC. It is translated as CAWSPAGPYGYTF.

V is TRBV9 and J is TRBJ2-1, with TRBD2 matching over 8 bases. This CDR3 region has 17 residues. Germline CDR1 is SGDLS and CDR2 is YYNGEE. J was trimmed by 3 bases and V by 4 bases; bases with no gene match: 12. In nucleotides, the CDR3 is TGTGCCAGCAGCCCCCGCCAGGCGGGAGGTCTCTACAATGAGCAGTTCTTC. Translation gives CASSPRQAGGLYNEQFF. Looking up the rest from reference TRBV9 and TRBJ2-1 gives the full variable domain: DSGVTQTPKHLITATGQRVTLRCSPRSGDLSVYWYQQSLDQGLQFLIQYYNGEERAKGNILERFSAQQFPDLHSELNLSSLELGDSALYFCASSPRQAGGLYNEQFFGPGTRLTVL.

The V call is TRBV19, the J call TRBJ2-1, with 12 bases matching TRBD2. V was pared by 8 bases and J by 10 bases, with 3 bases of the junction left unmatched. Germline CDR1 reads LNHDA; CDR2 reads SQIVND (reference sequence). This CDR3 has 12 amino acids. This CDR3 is CASRGLAGEQFF. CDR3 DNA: TGTGCCAGTCGCGGACTAGCGGGGGAGCAGTTCTTC.

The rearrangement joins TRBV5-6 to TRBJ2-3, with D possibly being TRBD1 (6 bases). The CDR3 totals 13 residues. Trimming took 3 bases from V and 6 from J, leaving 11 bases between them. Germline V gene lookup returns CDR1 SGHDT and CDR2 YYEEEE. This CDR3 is CASSSGQSDTQYF. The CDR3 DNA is TGTGCCAGCAGCTCCGGACAGTCTGATACGCAGTATTTT.

The CDR3 spells CASSREVGLNEQFF. CDR3 coding DNA: TGTGCCAGCAGCCGGGAGGTGGGTCTCAATGAGCAGTTCTTC. The V gene is TRBV7-9, the J gene TRBJ2-1, with 7 bases lining up with TRBD2. The V gene end was trimmed by 5 bases and the J gene end by 6 bases; junction bases not matched to a gene: 7. This CDR3 has 14 amino acids. The germline V gene has CDR1 SEHNR and CDR2 FQNEAQ (reference sequence).

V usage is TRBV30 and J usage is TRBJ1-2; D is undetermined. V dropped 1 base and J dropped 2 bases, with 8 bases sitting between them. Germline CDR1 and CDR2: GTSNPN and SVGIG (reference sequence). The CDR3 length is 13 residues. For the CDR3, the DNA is TGTGCCTGGAGTGATCAGAAGAACTATGGCTACACCTTC. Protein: CAWSDQKNYGYTF.

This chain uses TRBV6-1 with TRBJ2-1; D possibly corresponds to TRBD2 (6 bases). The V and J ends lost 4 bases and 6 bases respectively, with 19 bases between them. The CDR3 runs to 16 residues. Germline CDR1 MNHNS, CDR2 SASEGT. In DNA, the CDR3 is TGTGCCAGCAGTGGACAAACCCGGGGGAGGTCCAATGAGCAGTTCTTC. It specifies CASSGQTRGRSNEQFF.

The CDR3, as DNA: TGTGCCAGCAGTTTGGACAGGGTTTATGGCTACACCTTC. As protein: CASSLDRVYGYTF. The J gene is TRBJ1-2, the V gene TRBV28; 8 bases are shared with TRBD1. The V segment lost 3 bases and the J segment 5 bases; nucleotides outside the gene matches: 2. CDR3 length equals 13 residues. Germline V lookup: CDR1 MDHEN, CDR2 SYDVKM.

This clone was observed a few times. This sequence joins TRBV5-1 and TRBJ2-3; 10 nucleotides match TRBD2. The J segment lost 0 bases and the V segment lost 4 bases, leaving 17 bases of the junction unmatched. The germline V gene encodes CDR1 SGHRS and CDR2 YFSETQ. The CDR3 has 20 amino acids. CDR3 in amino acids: CASSHYPSLAGLGSTDTQYF. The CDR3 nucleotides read TGCGCCAGCAGCCACTACCCTTCACTAGCGGGGTTGGGTAGCACAGATACGCAGTATTTT.

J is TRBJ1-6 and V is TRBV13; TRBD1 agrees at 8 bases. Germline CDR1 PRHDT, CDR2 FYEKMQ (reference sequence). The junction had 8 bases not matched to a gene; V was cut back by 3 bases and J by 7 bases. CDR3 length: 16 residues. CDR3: CASSFRTGTNNSPLHF. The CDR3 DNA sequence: TGTGCCAGCAGCTTCCGGACAGGGACTAACAATTCACCCCTCCACTTT.

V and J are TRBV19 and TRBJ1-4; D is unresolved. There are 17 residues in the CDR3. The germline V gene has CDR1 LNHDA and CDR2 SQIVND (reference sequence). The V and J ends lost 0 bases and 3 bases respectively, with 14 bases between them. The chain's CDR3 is CASSIEPSGYPNEKLFF. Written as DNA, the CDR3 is TGTGCCAGTAGTATAGAACCGTCGGGGTACCCTAATGAAAAACTGTTTTTT. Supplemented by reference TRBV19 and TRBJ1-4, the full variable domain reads DGGITQSPKYLFRKEGQNVTLSCEQNLNHDAMYWYRQDPGQGLRLIYYSQIVNDFQKGDIAEGYSVSREKKESFPLTVTSAQKNPTAFYLCASSIEPSGYPNEKLFFGSGTQLSVL.

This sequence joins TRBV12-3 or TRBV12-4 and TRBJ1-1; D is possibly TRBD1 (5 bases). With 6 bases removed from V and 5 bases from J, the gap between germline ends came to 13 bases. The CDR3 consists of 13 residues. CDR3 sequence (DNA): TGTGCCAGCAGGACCTCAGGGAGGACTGAAGCTTTCTTT. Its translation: CASRTSGRTEAFF.

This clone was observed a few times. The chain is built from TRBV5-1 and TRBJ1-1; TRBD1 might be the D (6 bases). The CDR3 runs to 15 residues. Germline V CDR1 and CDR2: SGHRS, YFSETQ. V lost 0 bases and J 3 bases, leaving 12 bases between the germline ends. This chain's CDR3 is CASSLDQGRDTEAFF. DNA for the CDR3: TGCGCCAGCAGCTTGGATCAGGGGAGGGACACTGAAGCTTTCTTT.

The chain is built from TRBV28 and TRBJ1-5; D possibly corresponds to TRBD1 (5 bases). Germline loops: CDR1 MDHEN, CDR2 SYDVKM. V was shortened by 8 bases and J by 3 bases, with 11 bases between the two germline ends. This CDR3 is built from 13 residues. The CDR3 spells CASLRQYNQPQHF. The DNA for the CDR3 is TGTGCCAGCCTAAGACAGTACAATCAGCCCCAGCATTTT.

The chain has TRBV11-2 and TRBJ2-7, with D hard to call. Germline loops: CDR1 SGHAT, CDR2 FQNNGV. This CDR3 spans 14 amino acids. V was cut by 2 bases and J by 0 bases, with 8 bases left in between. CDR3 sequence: CASSLWLSSYEQYF. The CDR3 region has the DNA TGTGCCAGCAGCTTATGGTTGAGCTCCTACGAGCAGTACTTC.

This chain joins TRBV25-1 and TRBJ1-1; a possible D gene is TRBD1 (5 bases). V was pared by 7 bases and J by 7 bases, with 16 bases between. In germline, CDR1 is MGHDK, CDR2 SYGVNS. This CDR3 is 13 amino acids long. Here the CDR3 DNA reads TGTGCCAGCATACAATCAGGGTTGGGTGAAGCTTTCTTT. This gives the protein CASIQSGLGEAFF.